The 18 T cell receptor beta chains below all came from one sample that was sequenced in a study of blood T cell repertoires in COVID-19. Profiled with immunoSEQ multiplex PCR; TCRdb holds only in-frame clones, not every one. The data show around 47,000 clones, roughly nine tenths seen once. Sequenced input: peripheral blood. These receptors originate from a woman of 80 years or more in a cohort sampled during active or convalescent COVID-19.

The chain couples TRBV6-2 or TRBV6-3 to TRBJ2-7; D possibly corresponds to TRBD1 (6 bases). V was cut by 2 bases and J by 4 bases, with 18 bases left in between. Germline values: CDR1 MNHEY, CDR2 SVGEGT. This CDR3 has 16 amino acids. The CDR3 region is CASSYTLSGQIYEQYF. CDR3 DNA: TGTGCCAGCAGTTACACCCTGTCGGGACAAATTTACGAGCAGTACTTC.

The V and J genes are TRBV7-3 and TRBJ1-1, with unresolved D. Germline V gives CDR1 SGHTA, CDR2 FQGTGA. This CDR3 is 13 amino acids long. Trimming stripped 0 bases from V and 7 bases from J, with 9 bases between. CDR3 in DNA: TGTGCCAGCAGCTTAACGGCCCGGGATGAAGCTTTCTTT. Translation: CASSLTARDEAFF.

CDR3 loop: CASSLVGGSGNTIYF. The CDR3 DNA sequence: TGTGCCAGCAGCTTAGTCGGTGGCTCTGGAAACACCATATATTTT. This sequence joins TRBV7-8 and TRBJ1-3; D ambiguous. V shed 1 base and J shed 0 bases, with 7 bases lying between them. The CDR3 runs to 15 residues. The V gene's germline CDR1 is SGHVS and CDR2 FQNEAQ.

The genes are TRBV2 and TRBJ2-1; D possibly corresponds to TRBD2 (5 bases). CDR1 and CDR2 (germline): SNHLY, FYNNEI. V gave up 7 bases and J gave up 2 bases, with 9 bases separating them. CDR3 size: 13 residues. CDR3 coding DNA: TGTGCCAGCACGGTAGCGCCCTACAATGAGCAGTTCTTC. It is translated as CASTVAPYNEQFF.

The count of this clone is one. Here the CDR3 reads CASSDLRYNSPLHF. The DNA for the CDR3 is TGTGCCAGCAGTGATCTCAGGTATAATTCACCCCTCCACTTT. The chain uses TRBV25-1 and TRBJ1-6; D not certain. This CDR3 region has 14 residues. The V end was cut by 3 bases, the J end by 4 bases, with 7 bases between. Germline V CDR1 and CDR2: MGHDK, SYGVNS.

The chain links TRBV6-5 to TRBJ2-3; tentatively, D is TRBD1 (6 bases). The germline gives CDR1 MNHEY, CDR2 SVGAGI. The CDR3 contains 14 residues. The V gene lost 8 bases and the J gene lost 1 base, with 13 bases spanning the gap. The chain's CDR3 is CASEWTVRTDTQYF. CDR3 sequence (DNA): TGTGCCAGCGAGTGGACAGTCCGCACAGATACGCAGTATTTT.

The V call is TRBV5-1, the J call TRBJ1-2, with 9 bases that match TRBD1. Germline CDR1 reads SGHRS; CDR2 reads YFSETQ. Unmatched junction bases numbered 17, after V lost 0 bases and J lost 5 bases. The CDR3 has 19 amino acids. Here the CDR3 reads CASSLAFNPRQGVDYGYTF. The CDR3 DNA follows: TGCGCCAGCAGCTTGGCCTTTAATCCAAGACAGGGGGTGGATTATGGCTACACCTTC.

The V call is TRBV5-1, the J call TRBJ2-7, with 8 nucleotides matching TRBD2. The germline V gene encodes CDR1 SGHRS and CDR2 YFSETQ. The length of the CDR3 is 16 residues. After removal of 2 bases from V and 0 bases from J, the junction contained 7 bases not matched to a gene. CDR3: CASSFTSGLASYEQYF. The CDR3 nucleotides are TGCGCCAGCAGCTTTACTTCAGGACTAGCCTCCTACGAGCAGTACTTC.

This chain links TRBV30 with TRBJ2-5; 9 bases are shared with TRBD1. The J segment lost 5 bases and the V segment lost 4 bases, leaving 11 bases of the junction unmatched. Germline values: CDR1 GTSNPN, CDR2 SVGIG (reference sequence). The CDR3 loop spans 15 amino acids. The CDR3 DNA reads TGTGCCTGGAAGAATTTGGACAGGGGCGGGGAGACCCAGTACTTC. It codes for CAWKNLDRGGETQYF.

The count of this clone is one. The chain employs TRBV5-1 and TRBJ2-2; TRBD2 aligns across 7 bases. V trimming: 0 bases; J trimming: 3 bases; junction bases outside the gene matches: 2. Germline CDR1 is SGHRS and CDR2 is YFSETQ. There are 15 residues in the CDR3. The CDR3 DNA reads TGCGCCAGCAGCTTGGGCGGGAGCGACACCGGGGAGCTGTTTTTT. It translates to CASSLGGSDTGELFF.

J is TRBJ2-1 and V is TRBV9; TRBD1 is a possible D gene (6 bases). Trimming pared 3 bases from V and 0 bases from J, leaving 7 bases between. Germline assignment: CDR1 SGDLS and CDR2 YYNGEE. This CDR3 comprises 14 residues. CDR3 nucleotide sequence: TGTGCCAGCAGCGGGGGGCGCTCCTACAATGAGCAGTTCTTC. Translated: CASSGGRSYNEQFF. The variable domain in full, with the rest retrieved from reference TRBV9 and TRBJ2-1, is DSGVTQTPKHLITATGQRVTLRCSPRSGDLSVYWYQQSLDQGLQFLIQYYNGEERAKGNILERFSAQQFPDLHSELNLSSLELGDSALYFCASSGGRSYNEQFFGPGTRLTVL.

The V call is TRBV6-5, the J call TRBJ2-3; D uncertain. Germline lookup yields CDR1 MNHEY and CDR2 SVGAGI. V shed 2 bases and J shed 6 bases, with 15 bases lying between them. This CDR3 is 15 amino acids long. CDR3 sequence reads: CASSYNPTSRDTQYF. The CDR3 nucleotides are TGTGCCAGCAGTTACAACCCGACGAGCAGGGATACGCAGTATTTT.

The CDR3 DNA follows: TGTGCCAGCAGCTTAAGAGGGTTTGGAGCTGAAGCTTTCTTT. Protein product: CASSLRGFGAEAFF. The chain recombines TRBV7-2 with TRBJ1-1; the D is unclear. CDR1 and CDR2 from the germline V gene are SGHTA and FQGNSA. The CDR3 runs 14 residues. The V gene lost 2 bases and the J gene lost 6 bases, with 13 bases spanning the gap.

The V call is TRBV12-3 or TRBV12-4, the J call TRBJ2-2; 7 bases are shared with TRBD2. V was clipped by 6 bases and J by 6 bases; unmatched bases: 4. CDR3 length: 13 amino acids. DNA for the CDR3: TGTGCCAGCAGGCGGGAGCCAGCCGGGGAGCTGTTTTTT. Translating gives CASRREPAGELFF.

The rearrangement uses TRBV4-1 and TRBJ1-2, with 11 positions matching TRBD1. CDR3 length: 16 amino acids. The V segment lost 3 bases and the J segment 5 bases; nucleotides outside the gene matches: 8. Germline-derived CDR1 and CDR2 are MGHRA and YSYEKL. The CDR3 is CASSHSTGTGGYGYTF. Written as DNA, the CDR3 is TGCGCCAGCAGCCACAGCACCGGGACAGGGGGATATGGCTACACCTTC.

The chain combines TRBV6-5 with TRBJ2-3, with D uncertain. The CDR3 length is 11 residues. Germline CDR1 reads MNHEY; CDR2 reads SVGAGI. V was cut by 5 bases and J by 4 bases, with 4 bases left in between. As DNA, the CDR3 is TGTGCCAGCAGTCTCGCAGATACGCAGTATTTT. This sequence encodes CASSLADTQYF.

The chain joins TRBV4-1 to TRBJ2-3; D might be TRBD1 (6 bases). Germline V lookup: CDR1 MGHRA, CDR2 YSYEKL. CDR3 length: 16 residues. V shed 2 bases and J shed 5 bases, with 17 bases lying between them. Here the CDR3 reads CASSQPTGTMRDTQYF. As DNA, the CDR3 is TGCGCCAGCAGCCAACCGACCGGGACAATGAGAGATACGCAGTATTTT.

CDR3 nucleotides: TGTGCCAGTAGAATAACAGGAACTAACTATGGCTACACCTTC. Translation gives CASRITGTNYGYTF. V and J are TRBV19 and TRBJ1-2, with TRBD1 as a possible D gene (5 bases). The CDR3 is 14 residues long. The germline gives CDR1 LNHDA, CDR2 SQIVND (reference sequence). V shed 6 bases and J shed 0 bases, with 11 bases lying between them.